The clone carrying this T cell receptor beta chain was counted only a few times. The data were obtained in a study of patients and donors after allogeneic stem cell transplantation. The J segment lost 14 bases and the V segment lost 0 bases, leaving 3 bases of the junction unmatched. The CDR3 extends over 12 amino acids. Per germline, CDR1 MNHEY and CDR2 SVGAGI. TCRdb recomputed calls from the RT-PCR reads with MiXCR, one row per CDR3 protein. In the table there are 900,000 to 1,000,000 distinct CDR3 sequences, roughly 18% of which are singletons. The rearrangement joins TRBV6-5 to TRBJ1-2, with TRBD1 identical over 10 bases. The clonotype originates from a human donor who was either an allogeneic HSCT recipient or a stem cell or donor lymphocyte infusion donor (not recorded which). It is not recorded whose cells these are; they may come from a transplant donor. The sequencing sample was made of blood, either unsorted or a sorted T cell fraction (not recorded which). The CDR3 is CASSYSGTGDTF. Written as DNA, the CDR3 is TGTGCCAGCAGTTACTCGGGGACAGGGGATACCTTC.